The 6 T cell receptor beta chains presented below share a single source sample, sequenced in a study of response to subunit inactivated influenza vaccine. TCRdb fed the RT-PCR reads into MiXCR, producing one record per CDR3 protein. The top ten hold approximately 3% of the sample, which has some 550,000 distinct CDR3 sequences, under 25% seen once. This sample also appeared in a second study, on T cells expressing NK-cell markers. This second study says: UMIs were included in TCR beta cDNA generated by 5'RACE template switching.

The specimen comprised CD4+ T cells sorted from PBMCs, sampled about 11 days after vaccination. The receptor set was obtained from a man in his forties or fifties who received an inactivated influenza vaccine.

Comments on this clonotype: A junction end diverges from the germline sequence, so it may reflect a read error. J is TRBJ2-4 and V is TRBV24-1; TRBD2 matches at 9 bases. The V gene's germline CDR1 is KGHDR and CDR2 SFDVKD. This CDR3 is 13 amino acids long. In DNA form, the CDR3 reads TGTGCCACCAGAGCTAGCGGGGAAAACATTAAGTACTTC. Protein: CATRASGENIKYF.

This clonotype was seen only a few times. The J gene is TRBJ1-6, the V gene TRBV5-6; maybe TRBD1 (6 bases). This CDR3 has 16 residues. Deletions cut 5 bases from V and 10 bases from J, with 22 bases between. Germline V gene data show CDR1 as SGHDT and CDR2 as YYEEEE. The CDR3 protein is CASSRRQARRGSPLHF. The CDR3 DNA reads TGTGCCAGCAGTCGACGACAGGCCCGGCGGGGATCACCCCTCCACTTT. The full variable domain, with the rest looked up from reference TRBV5-6 and TRBJ1-6, is DAGVTQSPTHLIKTRGQQVTLRCSPKSGHDTVSWYQQALGQGPQFIFQYYEEEERQRGNFPDRFSGHQFPNYSSELNVNALLLGDSALYLCASSRRQARRGSPLHFGNGTRLTVT.

V usage is TRBV6-1 and J usage is TRBJ2-7, with D possibly TRBD1 on 6 matching bases. The germline CDR1 and CDR2 sequences are MNHNS and SASEGT. CDR3 size: 15 residues. V lost 2 bases to trimming and J lost 6 bases, with 17 bases between them. The CDR3 DNA sequence: TGTGCCAGCAGTGAACGGGCGCAGGGGAGCACCGAGCAGTACTTC. Translating gives CASSERAQGSTEQYF.

This clonotype was seen a few times. The chain links TRBV20-1 to TRBJ2-1, with 11 bases matching TRBD2. The length of the CDR3 is 17 residues. CDR1 is DFQATT and CDR2 is SNEGSKA in the germline V gene (reference sequence). With V trimmed by 3 bases and J by 3 bases, 10 bases remained unmatched. The CDR3 DNA follows: TGCAGTGCTAGGACCCCGGGACTAGCGGTTCTCTACAATGAGCAGTTCTTC. It translates to CSARTPGLAVLYNEQFF.

This clonotype was detected many times. The chain has TRBV7-9 and TRBJ2-7; 15 bases line up with TRBD2. After removal of 3 bases from V and 5 bases from J, the junction contained 2 bases not matched to a gene. CDR3 length equals 15 residues. Germline loops: CDR1 SEHNR, CDR2 FQNEAQ (reference sequence). The CDR3, as DNA: TGTGCCAGCAGCTTGGGGACTAGCGGGAGGCACGAGCAGTACTTC. It yields the protein CASSLGTSGRHEQYF.

The V call is TRBV6-2 or TRBV6-3, the J call TRBJ2-3; weak D call: TRBD2 (6 bases). Per germline, CDR1 MNHEY and CDR2 SVGEGT. V was clipped by 2 bases and J by 4 bases, with 13 bases between them. CDR3 size: 15 residues. The CDR3 sequence is CASSYRGKKADTQYF. The CDR3 region has the DNA TGTGCCAGCAGTTACCGGGGGAAAAAGGCAGATACGCAGTATTTT.